This entry lists 18 T cell receptor beta chains sequenced from one sample in a study of OX40 agonist ivuxolimab in advanced cancers. The method was immunoSEQ multiplex PCR; TCRdb's version includes in-frame clones alone and lacks a portion of them. The table has about 15,000 clones, roughly 82% seen once; the top ten hold around 45%. The starting material was CD4+ or CD8+ T cells sorted from blood, obtained in a trial of the OX40 agonist ivuxolimab. The receptors shown here come from an adult with an advanced solid tumor such as melanoma, head and neck, liver or kidney cancer.

The genes are TRBV7-6 and TRBJ2-5; no firm D call. The V gene lost 7 bases and the J gene lost 5 bases, with 11 bases spanning the gap. The CDR3 runs to 12 residues. The germline gives CDR1 SGHVS, CDR2 FNYEAQ. This CDR3 is CASTAVMETQYF. The DNA of the CDR3 is TGTGCCAGCACCGCGGTCATGGAGACCCAGTACTTC.

The chain has TRBV5-1 and TRBJ2-3, with TRBD2 identical over 10 bases. The V gene's germline CDR1 is SGHRS and CDR2 YFSETQ. CDR3 length equals 19 residues. After removal of 0 bases from V and 4 bases from J, the junction contained 14 bases not matched to a gene. The CDR3 sequence: CASSLDTSLPGLASDTQYF. CDR3 coding DNA: TGCGCCAGCAGCTTGGATACCAGTTTACCGGGACTAGCGTCAGATACGCAGTATTTT. Full variable domain (missing parts from reference TRBV5-1 and TRBJ2-3): KAGVTQTPRYLIKTRGQQVTLSCSPISGHRSVSWYQQTPGQGLQFLFEYFSETQRNKGNFPGRFSGRQFSNSRSEMNVSTLELGDSALYLCASSLDTSLPGLASDTQYFGPGTRLTVL.

The chain's CDR3 is CASSQVFQETQYF. The CDR3 DNA sequence: TGTGCCAGCAGCCAAGTTTTCCAAGAGACCCAGTACTTC. The chain couples TRBV27 to TRBJ2-5, with D uncertain. The CDR3 runs to 13 residues. The V end was cut by 6 bases, the J end by 1 base, with 9 bases between. Germline loops: CDR1 MNHEY, CDR2 SMNVEV (reference sequence).

The V and J genes are TRBV9 and TRBJ2-2; unclear D gene. Germline V gene data show CDR1 as SGDLS and CDR2 as YYNGEE. There are 12 residues in the CDR3. The ends were cut back, 0 bases at V and 7 bases at J, with 4 bases in the middle. DNA for the CDR3: TGTGCCAGCAGCGTAGTTGACGGGGAGCTGTTTTTT. This translates into CASSVVDGELFF.

This clone was counted once. This rearrangement joins TRBV11-2 to TRBJ2-1; D is ambiguous. This CDR3 has 14 residues. CDR1 and CDR2 (germline): SGHAT, FQNNGV. V was shortened by 0 bases and J by 10 bases, with 13 bases between the two germline ends. The CDR3 DNA reads TGTGCCAGCAGCTTAGAAGTTTCAGCACACGAGCAGTTCTTC. Residues: CASSLEVSAHEQFF.

The chain combines TRBV27 with TRBJ1-1; D not certain. V gave up 3 bases and J gave up 1 base, with 24 bases separating them. CDR1 is MNHEY and CDR2 is SMNVEV in the germline V gene (reference sequence). The CDR3 totals 19 residues. CDR3 nucleotide sequence: TGTGCCAGCAGTTTGGATAGTGGCCGTTTGGCATTAGGGAACACTGAAGCTTTCTTT. Encoded protein: CASSLDSGRLALGNTEAFF.

The rearrangement links TRBV25-1 to TRBJ2-7, with 8 positions matching TRBD1. The V gene's germline CDR1 is MGHDK and CDR2 SYGVNS. This CDR3 region has 13 residues. J was trimmed by 2 bases and V by 4 bases; bases with no gene match: 1. DNA for the CDR3: TGTGCCAGCAGTGGGACAGGGACCTACGAGCAGTACTTC. This translates into CASSGTGTYEQYF.

J is TRBJ1-1 and V is TRBV11-1; 8 bases fit TRBD1. V was pared by 1 base and J by 10 bases, with 8 bases of the junction left unmatched. The CDR3 runs 14 residues. The V gene's germline CDR1 is SGHAT and CDR2 FQDESV (reference sequence). CDR3 bases: TGTGCCAGCAGCTTAGAGGGGACAGGATATGGAGCTTTCTTT. Protein product: CASSLEGTGYGAFF.

V gene TRBV28 combines with J gene TRBJ2-7, with TRBD1 matching over 9 bases. Trimming cost V 1 base and J 3 bases; bases outside gene matches: 1. Per the germline V gene, CDR1 is MDHEN and CDR2 is SYDVKM. CDR3 length equals 14 residues. The CDR3 region has the DNA TGTGCCAGCAGTTTATACAGGGGGCACTACGAGCAGTACTTC. Its protein product is CASSLYRGHYEQYF.

CDR3 in amino acids: CASSQDGSWSTEAFF. For the CDR3, the DNA is TGTGCCAGCAGCCAAGACGGGAGTTGGAGCACTGAAGCTTTCTTT. V is TRBV14 and J is TRBJ1-1; D is unresolved. Germline lookup yields CDR1 SGHDN and CDR2 FVKESK. V was trimmed by 0 bases and J by 4 bases, leaving 12 bases between them. The CDR3 is made up of 15 amino acids.

The chain joins TRBV27 to TRBJ1-1; maybe TRBD1 (5 bases). CDR3 length: 14 residues. Germline-derived CDR1 and CDR2 are MNHEY and SMNVEV (reference sequence). Trimming took off 1 base at V and 4 bases at J, with 10 bases between the two ends. The DNA for the CDR3 is TGTGCCAGCAGTTTATGGCAGGGAAGCACTGAAGCTTTCTTT. Protein sequence: CASSLWQGSTEAFF.

V and J are TRBV19 and TRBJ2-1; 10 bases are a match to TRBD2. The J segment lost 5 bases and the V segment lost 9 bases, leaving 4 bases of the junction unmatched. The CDR3 spans 13 residues. The germline gives CDR1 LNHDA, CDR2 SQIVND (reference sequence). CDR3 loop: CASRTSGDNEQFF. The CDR3 DNA reads TGTGCCAGCCGGACTAGCGGAGACAATGAGCAGTTCTTC.

This clone has just a few counts. J is TRBJ2-2 and V is TRBV6-4; tentatively, D is TRBD2 (5 bases). From germline, CDR1 is MRHNA and CDR2 SNTAGT. This CDR3 spans 13 amino acids. Between the trimmed V and J ends, which lost 5 bases and 1 base, there was a span of 5 bases. The DNA of the CDR3 is TGTGCCAGCAGTAGCGGGAACACCGGGGAGCTGTTTTTT. Protein sequence: CASSSGNTGELFF.

The gene calls are TRBV19 and TRBJ2-1, with 7 bases matching TRBD2. J lost 3 bases, V lost 5 bases, and 13 bases had no gene match. This CDR3 is 17 amino acids long. From germline, CDR1 is LNHDA and CDR2 SQIVND (reference sequence). CDR3 sequence reads: CASSAKWSSGVYNEQFF. CDR3 coding DNA: TGTGCCAGTAGTGCAAAATGGTCTAGCGGAGTCTACAATGAGCAGTTCTTC.

The chain uses TRBV7-7 and TRBJ2-1, with 12 bases fitting TRBD2. The V and J ends lost 5 bases and 4 bases, in that order; junction bases with no gene match: 3. Germline values: CDR1 SSHAT, CDR2 FNYEAQ (reference sequence). This CDR3 is built from 15 residues. The CDR3 here is CASSTGTSGYNEQFF. The CDR3 DNA is TGTGCCAGCAGCACCGGGACTAGCGGGTACAATGAGCAGTTCTTC.

V usage is TRBV27 and J usage is TRBJ1-5; possible D gene TRBD1, 5 bases. This CDR3 is 14 amino acids long. V lost 5 bases to trimming and J lost 8 bases, with 16 bases between them. The germline V gene encodes CDR1 MNHEY and CDR2 SMNVEV (reference sequence). As DNA, the CDR3 is TGTGCCAGCAGTATAACCGGGGGAACTGAGCCCCAGCATTTT. Residues: CASSITGGTEPQHF.

The J gene is TRBJ1-2, the V gene TRBV10-1, with a weak D call TRBD1 (5 bases). Germline loops: CDR1 WNHNN, CDR2 SYGVQD (reference sequence). The CDR3 spans 15 residues. V gave up 7 bases and J gave up 5 bases, with 20 bases separating them. The CDR3 DNA is TGCGCCAGCACCATACCGGGTCACAGGAGGTATGGCTACACCTTC. This gives the protein CASTIPGHRRYGYTF.

The rearrangement links TRBV5-4 to TRBJ2-3; 7 nucleotides match TRBD2. This CDR3 is built from 17 residues. CDR1 is SGHNT and CDR2 is YYREEE in the germline V gene (reference sequence). Trimming removed 2 bases from V and 4 bases from J; junction bases left unmatched: 13. CDR3 coding DNA: TGTGCCAGCAGCTTTCCTTCTGGGCTAGCGGACCCAGATACGCAGTATTTT. It encodes CASSFPSGLADPDTQYF.